This T cell receptor beta chain was identified during a study of STAT5B mutations in CD4+ large granular lymphocyte leukemia. CDR3 length equals 13 residues. V was cut by 7 bases and J by 5 bases, with 14 bases left in between. Germline CDR1 is LNHDA and CDR2 is SQIVND (reference sequence). Healthy controls were blood donor buffy coats. For this clone: Its target is unknown.

Method: immunoSEQ multiplex PCR; TCRdb's copy keeps in-frame clones and lacks some. There are tens of thousands of clones in the sample; 85% occur only once, and around 1.2% lies in the top ten. Study results and caveats: Top patient clones used TRBV06 genes more often: 8/27 versus 2/35 in controls.

This clonotype was sampled from a human donor in good health. The chain combines TRBV19 with TRBJ2-5; a weak D match, TRBD1 (5 bases). The sequencing input was CD4+ T cells from blood buffy coats. CDR3 sequence (DNA): TGTGCCAGTACCGCGACAGCTCGGGAGACCCAGTACTTC. Protein: CASTATARETQYF. Using reference TRBV19 and TRBJ2-5 for the parts outside the CDR3, the full variable domain is DGGITQSPKYLFRKEGQNVTLSCEQNLNHDAMYWYRQDPGQGLRLIYYSQIVNDFQKGDIAEGYSVSREKKESFPLTVTSAQKNPTAFYLCASTATARETQYFGPGTRLLVL.